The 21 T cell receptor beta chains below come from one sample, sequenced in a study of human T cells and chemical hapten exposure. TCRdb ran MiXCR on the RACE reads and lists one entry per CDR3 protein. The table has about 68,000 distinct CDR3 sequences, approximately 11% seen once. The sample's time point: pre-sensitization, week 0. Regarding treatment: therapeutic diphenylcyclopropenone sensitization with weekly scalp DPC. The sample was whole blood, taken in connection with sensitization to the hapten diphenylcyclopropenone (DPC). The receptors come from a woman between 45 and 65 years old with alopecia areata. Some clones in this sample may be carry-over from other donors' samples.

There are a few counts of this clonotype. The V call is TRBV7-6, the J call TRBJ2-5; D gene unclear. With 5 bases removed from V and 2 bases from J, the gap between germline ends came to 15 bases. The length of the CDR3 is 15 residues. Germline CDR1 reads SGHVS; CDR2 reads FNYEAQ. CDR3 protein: CASSPPSGLQETQYF. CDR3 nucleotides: TGTGCCAGCAGCCCCCCGTCTGGGTTACAAGAGACCCAGTACTTC.

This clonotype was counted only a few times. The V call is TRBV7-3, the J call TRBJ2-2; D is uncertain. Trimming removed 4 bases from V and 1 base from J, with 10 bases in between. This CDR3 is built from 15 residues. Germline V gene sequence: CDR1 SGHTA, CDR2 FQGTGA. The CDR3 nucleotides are TGTGCCAGCAGCTCTCTCTCACGGAACACCGGGGAGCTGTTTTTT. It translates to CASSSLSRNTGELFF. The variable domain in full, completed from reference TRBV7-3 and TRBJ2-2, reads GAGVSQTPSNKVTEKGKYVELRCDPISGHTALYWYRQSLGQGPEFLIYFQGTGAADDSGLPNDRFFAVRPEGSVSTLKIQRTERGDSAVYLCASSSLSRNTGELFFGEGSRLTVL.

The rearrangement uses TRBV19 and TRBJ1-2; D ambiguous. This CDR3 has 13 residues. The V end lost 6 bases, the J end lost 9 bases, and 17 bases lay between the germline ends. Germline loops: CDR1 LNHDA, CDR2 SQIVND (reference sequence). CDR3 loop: CASSVGVDTSYTF. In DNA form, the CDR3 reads TGTGCCAGTAGCGTAGGCGTGGATACGAGCTACACCTTC.

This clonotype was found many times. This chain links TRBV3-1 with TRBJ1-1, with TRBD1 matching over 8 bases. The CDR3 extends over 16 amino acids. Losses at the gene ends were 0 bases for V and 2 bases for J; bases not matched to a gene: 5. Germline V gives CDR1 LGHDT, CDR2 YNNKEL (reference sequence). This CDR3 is CASSQEPGQVNTEAFF. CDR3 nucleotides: TGTGCCAGCAGCCAAGAGCCGGGACAGGTAAACACTGAAGCTTTCTTT.

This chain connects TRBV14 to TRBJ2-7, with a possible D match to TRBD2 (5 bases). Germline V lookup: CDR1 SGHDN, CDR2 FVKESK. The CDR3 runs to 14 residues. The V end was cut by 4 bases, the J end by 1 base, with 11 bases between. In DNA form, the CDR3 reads TGTGCCAGCAGCCTTCTAGTAGCGTCCTACGAGCAGTACTTC. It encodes CASSLLVASYEQYF.

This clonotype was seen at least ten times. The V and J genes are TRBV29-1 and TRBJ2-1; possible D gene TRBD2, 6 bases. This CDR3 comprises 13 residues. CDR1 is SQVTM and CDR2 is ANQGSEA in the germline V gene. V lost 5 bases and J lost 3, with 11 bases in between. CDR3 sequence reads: CSVTLANYNEQFF. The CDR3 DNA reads TGCAGCGTTACCCTAGCGAACTACAATGAGCAGTTCTTC.

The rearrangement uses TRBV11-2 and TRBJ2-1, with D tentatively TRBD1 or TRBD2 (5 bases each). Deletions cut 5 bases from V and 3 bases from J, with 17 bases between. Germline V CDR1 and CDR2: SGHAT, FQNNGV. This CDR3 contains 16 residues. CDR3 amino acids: CASSPLTGTHYNEQFF. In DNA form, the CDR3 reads TGTGCCAGCAGCCCCCTCACCGGGACCCACTACAATGAGCAGTTCTTC.

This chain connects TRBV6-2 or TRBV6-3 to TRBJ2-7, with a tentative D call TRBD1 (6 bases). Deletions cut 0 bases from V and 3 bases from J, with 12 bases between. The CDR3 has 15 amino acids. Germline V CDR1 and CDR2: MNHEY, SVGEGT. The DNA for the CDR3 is TGTGCCAGCAGTTACTCGAAGCGCAGGGGCTACGAGCAGTACTTC. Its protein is CASSYSKRRGYEQYF.

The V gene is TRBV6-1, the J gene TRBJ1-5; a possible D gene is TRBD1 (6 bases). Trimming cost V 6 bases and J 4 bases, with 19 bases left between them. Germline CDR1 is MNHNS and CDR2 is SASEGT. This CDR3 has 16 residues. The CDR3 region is CASREFLGQNNQPQHF. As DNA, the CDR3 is TGTGCCAGCAGGGAATTTCTCGGACAGAATAATCAGCCCCAGCATTTT.

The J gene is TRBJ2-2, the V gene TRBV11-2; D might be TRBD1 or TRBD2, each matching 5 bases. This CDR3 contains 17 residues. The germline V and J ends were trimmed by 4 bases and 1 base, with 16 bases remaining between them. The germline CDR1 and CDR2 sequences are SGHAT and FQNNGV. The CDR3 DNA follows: TGTGCCAGCAGCTCCGATCCCGGGACCATGAACACCGGGGAGCTGTTTTTT. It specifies CASSSDPGTMNTGELFF.

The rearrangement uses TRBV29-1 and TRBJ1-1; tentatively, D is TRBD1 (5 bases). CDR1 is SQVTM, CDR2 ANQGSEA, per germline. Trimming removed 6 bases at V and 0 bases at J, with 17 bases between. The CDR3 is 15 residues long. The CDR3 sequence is CSVIRQGLMNTEAFF. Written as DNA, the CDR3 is TGCAGCGTGATACGGCAGGGACTGATGAACACTGAAGCTTTCTTT.

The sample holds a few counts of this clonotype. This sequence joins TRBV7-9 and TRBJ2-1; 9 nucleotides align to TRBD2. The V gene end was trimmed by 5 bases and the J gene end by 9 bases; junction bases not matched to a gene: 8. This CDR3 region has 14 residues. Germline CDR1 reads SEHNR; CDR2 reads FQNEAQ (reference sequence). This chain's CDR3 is CASSIAGGYGEQFF. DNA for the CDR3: TGTGCCAGCAGCATTGCGGGGGGGTACGGTGAGCAGTTCTTC.

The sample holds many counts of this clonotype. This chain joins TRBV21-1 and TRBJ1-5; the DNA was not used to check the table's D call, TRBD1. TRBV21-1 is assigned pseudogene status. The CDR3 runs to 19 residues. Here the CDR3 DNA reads TGTGCCAGCAGCAAAGCGCTTTTAAATGTCGGGGGGAGCAATCAGCCCCAGCATTTT. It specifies CASSKALLNVGGSNQPQHF.

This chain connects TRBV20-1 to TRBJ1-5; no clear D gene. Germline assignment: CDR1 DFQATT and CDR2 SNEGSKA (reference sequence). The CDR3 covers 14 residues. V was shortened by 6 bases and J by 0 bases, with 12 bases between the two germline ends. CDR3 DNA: TGCAGTGCCAGACACCCTAATAGCAATCAGCCCCAGCATTTT. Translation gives CSARHPNSNQPQHF.

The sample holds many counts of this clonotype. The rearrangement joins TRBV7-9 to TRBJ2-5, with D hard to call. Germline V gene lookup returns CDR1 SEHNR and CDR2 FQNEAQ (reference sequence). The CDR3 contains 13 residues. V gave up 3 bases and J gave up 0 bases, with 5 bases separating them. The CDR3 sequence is CASSLTHQETQYF. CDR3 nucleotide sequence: TGTGCCAGCAGCTTGACACACCAAGAGACCCAGTACTTC.

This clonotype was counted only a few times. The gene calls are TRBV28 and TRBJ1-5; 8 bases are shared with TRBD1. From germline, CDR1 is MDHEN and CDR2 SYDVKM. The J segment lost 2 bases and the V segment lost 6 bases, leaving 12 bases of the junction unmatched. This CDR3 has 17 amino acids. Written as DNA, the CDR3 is TGTGCCAGCAGACCCGACAGGGGAGGCAGTGGCAATCAGCCCCAGCATTTT. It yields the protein CASRPDRGGSGNQPQHF.

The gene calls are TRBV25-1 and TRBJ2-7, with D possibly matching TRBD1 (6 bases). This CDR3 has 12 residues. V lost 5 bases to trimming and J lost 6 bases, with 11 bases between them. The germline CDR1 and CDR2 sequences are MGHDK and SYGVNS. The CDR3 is CASSNRVVEQYF. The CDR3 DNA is TGTGCCAGCAGTAACAGGGTGGTCGAGCAGTACTTC.

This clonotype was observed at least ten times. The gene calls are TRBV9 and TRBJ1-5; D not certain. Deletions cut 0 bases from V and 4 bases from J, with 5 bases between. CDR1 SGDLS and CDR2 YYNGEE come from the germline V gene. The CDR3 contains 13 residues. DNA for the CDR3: TGTGCCAGCAGCGTAGGGGCGAATCAGCCCCAGCATTTT. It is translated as CASSVGANQPQHF. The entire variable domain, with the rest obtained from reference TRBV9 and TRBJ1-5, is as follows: DSGVTQTPKHLITATGQRVTLRCSPRSGDLSVYWYQQSLDQGLQFLIQYYNGEERAKGNILERFSAQQFPDLHSELNLSSLELGDSALYFCASSVGANQPQHFGDGTRLSIL.

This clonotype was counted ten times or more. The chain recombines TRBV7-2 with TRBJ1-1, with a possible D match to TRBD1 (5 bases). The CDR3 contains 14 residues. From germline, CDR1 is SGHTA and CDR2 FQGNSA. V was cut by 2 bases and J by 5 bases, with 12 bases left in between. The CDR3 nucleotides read TGTGCCAGCAGCTTATCAGGGTTTTGGACTGAAGCTTTCTTT. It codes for CASSLSGFWTEAFF.

The CDR3: CASSRGRNYEQYF. The CDR3 DNA sequence: TGTGCCAGCAGCCGAGGAAGGAACTACGAGCAGTACTTC. The V call is TRBV3-1, the J call TRBJ2-7, with D unclear. The CDR3 length is 13 residues. Trimming shortened V by 4 bases and J by 3 bases, and 10 bases separated the two germline ends. CDR1 and CDR2 (germline): LGHDT, YNNKEL (reference sequence).

The CDR3 is CASSSMDRLGSPLHF. The DNA of the CDR3 is TGTGCCAGCAGTTCAATGGACCGCCTGGGATCACCCCTCCACTTT. This chain uses TRBV28 with TRBJ1-6; no definite D call. Germline assignment: CDR1 MDHEN and CDR2 SYDVKM. Between the trimmed V and J ends, which lost 4 bases and 10 bases, there was a span of 17 bases. The CDR3 extends over 15 amino acids.